These 17 T cell receptor beta chains originate from one sample sequenced in a study of regulatory T cells in long-lasting Graves disease. Time point here: newly diagnosed GD, antithyroid drugs for less than 3 months. RNA extracted from PBMCs served as the sequencing template. TCR beta libraries were built with iRepertoire HTBI primers and Arm-PCR of CDR3 regions. Each CDR3 protein is one row after TCRdb ran MiXCR on the multiplex PCR reads. The sample shows 680,000 or so distinct CDR3 sequences, roughly 16% of them seen only once. These data were also filed under a second study, of T cells in Graves' hyperthyroidism and ophthalmopathy.

The sample consisted of peripheral blood mononuclear cells (PBMCs), taken at new diagnosis, from a patient treated with antithyroid drugs. These receptors originate from a young woman with Graves disease.

The chain uses TRBV28 and TRBJ1-5, with D tentatively TRBD1 (6 bases). The CDR3 runs 17 residues. Per germline, CDR1 MDHEN and CDR2 SYDVKM. The V gene lost 4 bases and the J gene lost 0 bases, with 16 bases spanning the gap. The chain's CDR3 is CASSSTAGVASNQPQHF. In DNA, the CDR3 is TGTGCCAGCAGTTCGACCGCAGGGGTGGCTAGCAATCAGCCCCAGCATTTT. Full variable domain (remainder filled in from reference TRBV28 and TRBJ1-5): DVKVTQSSRYLVKRTGEKVFLECVQDMDHENMFWYRQDPGLGLRLIYFSYDVKMKEKGDIPEGYSVSREKKERFSLILESASTNQTSMYLCASSSTAGVASNQPQHFGDGTRLSIL.

The table lists this clonotype with many counts. The chain carries TRBV12-3 or TRBV12-4 and TRBJ2-7, with D possibly matching TRBD1 (6 bases). V lost 5 bases and J lost 2, with 16 bases in between. The CDR3 has 15 amino acids. The CDR3 loop reads CASSNGQTIPYEQYF. The CDR3 nucleotides are TGTGCCAGCAGTAACGGACAGACGATACCCTACGAGCAGTACTTC.

This clonotype showed up many times. The rearrangement uses TRBV29-1 and TRBJ1-1; D is ambiguous. The CDR3 is 10 amino acids. V dropped 7 bases and J dropped 11 bases, with 14 bases sitting between them. The germline gives CDR1 SQVTM, CDR2 ANQGSEA. CDR3 loop: CSAARTEAFF. CDR3 in DNA: TGCAGCGCTGCTAGGACGGAGGCTTTCTTT.

The chain carries TRBV9 and TRBJ2-7, with 8 positions matching TRBD1. The J call may be incorrect, as the DNA end agrees better with TRBJ2-1. The CDR3 sequence is 15 residues long. Germline lookup yields CDR1 SGDLS and CDR2 YYNGEE. CDR3 amino acids: CASSVEGRQGHEQFF. In DNA, the CDR3 is TGTGCCAGCAGCGTCGAAGGAAGACAGGGGCACGAGCAGTTCTTC.

The table lists this clonotype with many counts. This chain links TRBV7-8 with TRBJ2-5; TRBD2 matches at 7 bases. Losses at the gene ends were 5 bases for V and 4 bases for J; bases not matched to a gene: 16. CDR1 is SGHVS and CDR2 is FQNEAQ in the germline V gene. There are 17 residues in the CDR3. The CDR3 protein is CASSPNPLRETSETQYF. CDR3 nucleotide sequence: TGTGCCAGCAGCCCAAACCCCCTGCGGGAGACTTCAGAGACCCAGTACTTC. The full variable domain, its missing parts supplied by reference TRBV7-8 and TRBJ2-5, is GAGVSQSPRYKVAKRGQDVALRCDPISGHVSLFWYQQALGQGPEFLTYFQNEAQLDKSGLPSDRFFAERPEGSVSTLKIQRTQQEDSAVYLCASSPNPLRETSETQYFGPGTRLLVL.

This chain links TRBV11-2 with TRBJ2-5; D gene ambiguous. This CDR3 spans 16 amino acids. Germline loops: CDR1 SGHAT, CDR2 FQNNGV. The V end lost 7 bases, the J end lost 5 bases, and 23 bases lay between the germline ends. The CDR3 is CASNLGSSTHAETQYF. The DNA for the CDR3 is TGTGCCAGCAATCTAGGGTCGAGCACCCATGCGGAGACCCAGTACTTC.

The genes are TRBV29-1 and TRBJ2-3; 13 positions agree with TRBD2. This CDR3 is 15 amino acids long. CDR1 and CDR2 from the germline V gene are SQVTM and ANQGSEA. Losses at the gene ends were 7 bases for V and 2 bases for J; bases not matched to a gene: 6. Here the CDR3 DNA reads TGCAGCGCTGCGGGACTAGCGGGATTCACAGATACGCAGTATTTT. It translates to CSAAGLAGFTDTQYF.

This clonotype has a count of ten or more. This chain uses TRBV2 with TRBJ2-7, with a tentative D call TRBD2 (6 bases). This CDR3 has 12 amino acids. Germline CDR1 reads SNHLY; CDR2 reads FYNNEI. V was pared by 7 bases and J by 4 bases, with 11 bases between. CDR3 sequence reads: CASIAGKYEQYF. As DNA, the CDR3 is TGTGCCAGCATTGCGGGAAAGTACGAGCAGTACTTC.

The CDR3 is CASSAGQGVYEQYF. In nucleotides, the CDR3 is TGCGCCAGCAGCGCCGGACAGGGGGTATACGAGCAGTACTTC. The chain joins TRBV5-1 to TRBJ2-7; the match to TRBD1 covers 10 bases. CDR1 and CDR2 from the germline V gene are SGHRS and YFSETQ. There are 14 residues in the CDR3. With V trimmed by 4 bases and J by 4 bases, 5 bases remained unmatched.

This clonotype was counted ten times or more. V is TRBV6-5 and J is TRBJ1-2; TRBD1 is a possible D gene (5 bases). V lost 4 bases and J 4 bases, leaving 16 bases between the germline ends. The CDR3 has 15 amino acids. The germline V gene has CDR1 MNHEY and CDR2 SVGAGI. As DNA, the CDR3 is TGTGCCAGCAGTTTCAGGGACCGGGCCCCCTATGGCTACACCTTC. It yields the protein CASSFRDRAPYGYTF.

This clonotype showed up just a few times. The J gene is TRBJ2-3, the V gene TRBV9; the D gene is possibly TRBD2 (5 bases). The length of the CDR3 is 14 residues. The V gene lost 6 bases and the J gene lost 0 bases, with 11 bases spanning the gap. Germline lookup yields CDR1 SGDLS and CDR2 YYNGEE. As DNA, the CDR3 is TGTGCCAGCACACGGGGTGCGAGCACAGATACGCAGTATTTT. Translating it yields CASTRGASTDTQYF.

This chain joins TRBV5-5 and TRBJ2-7; D is possibly TRBD2 (6 bases). The CDR3 has 14 amino acids. V was cut by 4 bases and J by 2 bases, with 13 bases left in between. The germline V gene encodes CDR1 SGHKS and CDR2 YYEKEE (reference sequence). CDR3 DNA: TGTGCCAGCAGCGCGAGACTAGTCCCCTACGAGCAGTACTTC. Translation gives CASSARLVPYEQYF.

The chain carries TRBV12-3 or TRBV12-4 and TRBJ1-5, with 8 bases identical to TRBD1. V was pared by 7 bases and J by 1 base, with 6 bases of the junction left unmatched. The CDR3 is made up of 15 amino acids. This chain's CDR3 is CASIPGQGSNQPQHF. CDR3 in DNA: TGTGCCAGCATCCCTGGACAGGGCAGCAATCAGCCCCAGCATTTT.

This clonotype has a handful of counts. The chain couples TRBV5-6 to TRBJ2-3; the match to TRBD1 covers 7 bases. The CDR3 consists of 14 residues. The J segment lost 1 base and the V segment lost 4 bases, leaving 3 bases of the junction unmatched. Germline CDR1 SGHDT, CDR2 YYEEEE. CDR3 protein: CASSARGRTDTQYF. The CDR3 region has the DNA TGTGCCAGCAGCGCGAGGGGGCGCACAGATACGCAGTATTTT.

In its sample, this clonotype was seen a few times. This chain joins TRBV2 and TRBJ2-1, with 10 bases lining up with TRBD2. Germline V gives CDR1 SNHLY, CDR2 FYNNEI. The CDR3 extends over 15 amino acids. The J segment lost 0 bases and the V segment lost 6 bases, leaving 2 bases of the junction unmatched. The CDR3 loop is CASRSGRASYNEQFF. The CDR3 nucleotides read TGTGCCAGCAGGAGCGGGAGGGCCTCCTACAATGAGCAGTTCTTC. The whole variable domain, filled in from reference TRBV2 and TRBJ2-1, reads EPEVTQTPSHQVTQMGQEVILRCVPISNHLYFYWYRQILGQKVEFLVSFYNNEISEKSEIFDDQFSVERPDGSNFTLKIRSTKLEDSAMYFCASRSGRASYNEQFFGPGTRLTVL.

This clonotype was counted a few times. J is TRBJ1-1 and V is TRBV5-6, with D maybe TRBD1 (5 bases). Trimming shortened V by 0 bases and J by 0 bases, and 15 bases separated the two germline ends. The length of the CDR3 is 17 residues. The germline CDR1 and CDR2 sequences are SGHDT and YYEEEE. Here the CDR3 DNA reads TGTGCCAGCAGCTTGGAAAGGCAGGGTGGAATGAACACTGAAGCTTTCTTT. Protein product: CASSLERQGGMNTEAFF.

This clonotype has more than one count but fewer than ten. The rearrangement links TRBV7-9 to TRBJ2-1; D may correspond to TRBD1 or TRBD2 (5 bases each). V lost 7 bases and J 5 bases, leaving 12 bases between the germline ends. The length of the CDR3 is 13 residues. CDR1 and CDR2 (germline): SEHNR, FQNEAQ (reference sequence). CDR3 region: CASIPGAHNEQFF. The CDR3 bases are TGTGCCAGCATCCCCGGGGCTCACAATGAGCAGTTCTTC.